The 15 T cell receptor beta chains below all came from one sample that was sequenced in a study of blood T cell repertoires in COVID-19. The method was immunoSEQ multiplex PCR; TCRdb's version includes in-frame clones alone and lacks a portion of them. Here the sample spans some 75,000 clones, about 89% being singletons. Sequences were obtained from peripheral blood. The receptors come from a man between 60 and 75 years old with acute or convalescent COVID-19.

The chain is built from TRBV3-1 (or the pseudogene TRBV3-2) and TRBJ2-7, with TRBD1 identical over 10 bases. Germline trimming cut 1 base from V and 5 bases from J; bases unmatched to any gene: 8. The CDR3 length is 16 residues. Germline values: CDR1 LGHDT, CDR2 YNNKEL (reference sequence). The CDR3 region is CASSQGFGTGAHEQYF. In DNA, the CDR3 is TGTGCCAGCAGCCAAGGGTTCGGGACAGGGGCCCACGAGCAGTACTTC.

In the case of this clone: A junction boundary mismatches the germline segment, possibly from a read error. V gene TRBV7-6 combines with J gene TRBJ2-7; 9 bases match TRBD2. Germline V CDR1 and CDR2: SGHVS, FNYEAQ. The CDR3 has 14 amino acids. In nucleotides, the CDR3 is TGTGCCAGCAGCCTAGCGGGGACAGCCTACGAGCAGTACTTC. Protein product: CASSLAGTAYEQYF.

The rearrangement links TRBV19 to TRBJ1-2, with 7 bases lining up with TRBD1. Trimming at V came to 3 bases and at J to 4 bases, leaving 5 bases not matched to a gene. This CDR3 has 14 amino acids. The germline gives CDR1 LNHDA, CDR2 SQIVND (reference sequence). The CDR3 loop is CASSMQGDVYGYTF. Written as DNA, the CDR3 is TGTGCCAGTAGTATGCAGGGGGATGTCTATGGCTACACCTTC.

The chain employs TRBV28 and TRBJ2-3; D is possibly TRBD2 (6 bases). Germline V gives CDR1 MDHEN, CDR2 SYDVKM. The CDR3 extends over 14 amino acids. The germline V and J ends were trimmed by 3 bases and 2 bases, with 9 bases remaining between them. The CDR3 is CASSFGGNTDTQYF. Written as DNA, the CDR3 is TGTGCCAGCAGTTTCGGGGGAAACACAGATACGCAGTATTTT.

The rearrangement links TRBV12-5 to TRBJ2-3; no firm D call. There are 18 residues in the CDR3. V lost 6 bases and J 0 bases, leaving 22 bases between the germline ends. Germline V CDR1 and CDR2: LGHNT, FRNRAP. DNA for the CDR3: TGTGCTAGTGGCCGCCCGGCCGGGTACCGACTTAGCACAGATACGCAGTATTTT. Translation: CASGRPAGYRLSTDTQYF.

The chain employs TRBV5-1 and TRBJ2-5; 11 nucleotides match TRBD1. Germline CDR1 SGHRS, CDR2 YFSETQ. CDR3 length equals 16 residues. Unmatched junction bases numbered 9, after V lost 3 bases and J lost 5 bases. The CDR3 spells CASSWGQGEIWETQYF. The CDR3 nucleotides are TGCGCCAGCAGCTGGGGACAGGGGGAGATTTGGGAGACCCAGTACTTC.

The chain combines TRBV30 with TRBJ1-1; D is perhaps TRBD1 (5 bases). The V and J ends lost 3 bases and 6 bases respectively, with 11 bases between them. The CDR3 contains 12 residues. Germline CDR1 and CDR2: GTSNPN and SVGIG (reference sequence). Written as DNA, the CDR3 is TGTGCCTGGAGCCGACAAGGGGCTGAAGCTTTCTTT. It codes for CAWSRQGAEAFF.

The chain carries TRBV19 and TRBJ1-1; D possibly corresponds to TRBD1 (5 bases). Germline V gives CDR1 LNHDA, CDR2 SQIVND (reference sequence). Between the trimmed V and J ends, which lost 7 bases and 5 bases, there was a span of 17 bases. The length of the CDR3 is 14 residues. CDR3 bases: TGTGCCAGTAACCACCCGGGGGAAGGGACTGAAGCTTTCTTT. It is translated as CASNHPGEGTEAFF. Together with reference TRBV19 and TRBJ1-1, the CDR3 gives the full variable domain: DGGITQSPKYLFRKEGQNVTLSCEQNLNHDAMYWYRQDPGQGLRLIYYSQIVNDFQKGDIAEGYSVSREKKESFPLTVTSAQKNPTAFYLCASNHPGEGTEAFFGQGTRLTVV.

This clone was observed a single time. The chain uses TRBV6-5 and TRBJ2-1; D is unresolved. The V gene's germline CDR1 is MNHEY and CDR2 SVGAGI. The CDR3 runs to 14 residues. V gave up 2 bases and J gave up 6 bases, with 11 bases separating them. The CDR3 spells CASSYGGLGNEQFF. The CDR3 DNA reads as TGTGCCAGCAGTTACGGCGGCCTCGGCAATGAGCAGTTCTTC.

This chain links TRBV6-5 with TRBJ1-1; 7 bases line up with TRBD1. The CDR3 has 14 amino acids. Germline CDR1 MNHEY, CDR2 SVGAGI. V trimming: 6 bases; J trimming: 0 bases; junction bases outside the gene matches: 4. In DNA form, the CDR3 reads TGTGCCAGCAGGGACAGGTTCATGAACACTGAAGCTTTCTTT. This sequence encodes CASRDRFMNTEAFF.

The rearrangement links TRBV30 to TRBJ2-4; the D is unclear. Trimming shortened V by 0 bases and J by 11 bases, and 14 bases separated the two germline ends. The CDR3 has 13 amino acids. CDR1 is GTSNPN and CDR2 is SVGIG in the germline V gene (reference sequence). CDR3 in amino acids: CAWSVEDPEVQYF. In DNA form, the CDR3 reads TGTGCCTGGAGTGTAGAAGACCCCGAGGTTCAGTACTTC.

This chain links TRBV29-1 with TRBJ1-4; tentative D call: TRBD1 (6 bases). Per germline, CDR1 SQVTM and CDR2 ANQGSEA. CDR3 length equals 14 residues. V lost 5 bases and J lost 6, with 16 bases in between. This CDR3 reads CSVTQGAFDEKLFF. Here the CDR3 DNA reads TGCAGCGTTACACAGGGAGCCTTTGATGAAAAACTGTTTTTT.

The gene calls are TRBV19 and TRBJ2-2, with 7 bases that match TRBD2. The CDR3 length is 17 residues. CDR1 and CDR2 (germline): LNHDA, SQIVND (reference sequence). V dropped 10 bases and J dropped 5; count of bases not matched to a gene: 19. The CDR3, as DNA: TGTGCCACCTACCGAACCTCGGCGGGAGATTATACCGGGGAGCTGTTTTTT. It yields the protein CATYRTSAGDYTGELFF.

The chain carries TRBV19 and TRBJ1-5; tentative D call: TRBD1 (6 bases). Germline CDR1 reads LNHDA; CDR2 reads SQIVND (reference sequence). The CDR3 is made up of 15 amino acids. Deletions cut 7 bases from V and 7 bases from J, with 20 bases between. CDR3 region: CASTLNGGAQQPQHF. DNA for the CDR3: TGTGCCAGTACCCTGAACGGGGGGGCGCAGCAGCCCCAGCATTTT. Based on the CDR3 plus reference TRBV19 and TRBJ1-5, the full variable domain is DGGITQSPKYLFRKEGQNVTLSCEQNLNHDAMYWYRQDPGQGLRLIYYSQIVNDFQKGDIAEGYSVSREKKESFPLTVTSAQKNPTAFYLCASTLNGGAQQPQHFGDGTRLSIL.

This chain connects TRBV9 to TRBJ2-2; D possibly corresponds to TRBD2 (6 bases). The germline V gene encodes CDR1 SGDLS and CDR2 YYNGEE. V lost 0 bases, J lost 2 bases, and 14 bases lay in between. This CDR3 is built from 17 residues. In DNA, the CDR3 is TGTGCCAGCAGCGTAGCCGGGAGAAGGGGCAACACCGGGGAGCTGTTTTTT. Protein: CASSVAGRRGNTGELFF.